A single TCR beta chain is shown here with its context. In the original analysis: Reference gene primers were amplified, and this amplification served to estimate nucleated cell counts. TCRdb's table, derived via immunoSEQ multiplex PCR, lists solely in-frame clones and lacks some. The V and J calls and the clone size are those of that table, but D and trimming were determined from the DNA. The sample lists about 160,000 clones; 65% to 90% were seen once. The sample originates from a study of blood T cell repertoires in COVID-19. Looking at the study overall: Samples taken during acute and convalescent COVID-19 were collected in the United States, Italy and Spain. The analysed material was cDNA or gDNA that came from T cells, B-cell-depleted T cells, or PBMCs.

V was pared by 7 bases and J by 7 bases, with 13 bases between. There are 11 residues in the CDR3. Germline CDR1 is SQVTM and CDR2 is ANQGSEA. In Seattle, patients joined the study during active infection and were tracked longitudinally. Sequencing was done on a sample of peripheral blood. The V and J genes are TRBV29-1 and TRBJ1-2; maybe TRBD1 (5 bases). The sequence was collected from a woman aged 40 to 50 with COVID-19, enrolled during active disease. DNA of the CDR3: TGCAGCGGTATAAGGGGCGCTGGCTACACCTTC. It codes for CSGIRGAGYTF. The whole variable domain, filled in from reference TRBV29-1 and TRBJ1-2, reads SAVISQKPSRDICQRGTSLTIQCQVDSQVTMMFWYRQQPGQSLTLIATANQGSEATYESGFVIDKFPISRPNLTFSTLTVSNMSPEDSSIYLCSGIRGAGYTFGSGTRLTVV.